The rows below give T cell receptor beta chains drawn from one sample of a study of identical twins. TCRdb reprocessed the 5' RACE reads via MiXCR and lists one record per CDR3 protein. Of roughly 570,000 distinct CDR3 sequences listed, roughly 9.5% are singletons. These data are also associated with another study on yellow fever vaccine responses in identical twins.

Material: PBMCs. These receptors were taken from a woman aged 18-35 years in good health. Each CDR3 is given with its conserved first and last residue. The D gene is left open where the match is weak. Part of the rows lack a size; the others show once, few, many or a class for expanded clones.

NA,TRBV25-1,TRBJ2-3,NA,CASSEPHLASSTDTQYF,TGTGCCAGCAGTGAACCGCACCTGGCCTCTAGCACAGATACGCAGTATTTT
many,TRBV6-4,TRBJ2-1,NA,CASSERGTYNEQFF,TGTGCCAGCAGTGAACGAGGAACCTACAATGAGCAGTTCTTC
NA,TRBV10-2,TRBJ2-7,NA,CASSDLASGYEQYF,TGCGCCAGCAGTGACCTTGCTAGTGGGTACGAGCAGTACTTC
NA,TRBV4-1,TRBJ2-2,TRBD1,CASSHRSGTGNTGELFF,TGCGCCAGCAGCCATCGATCCGGGACAGGGAACACCGGGGAGCTGTTTTTT
many,TRBV6-1,TRBJ2-3,TRBD2,CASRAGFTDTQYF,TGTGCCAGCAGAGCGGGATTCACAGATACGCAGTATTTT
many,TRBV29-1,TRBJ2-7,TRBD1,CSVGTGVRVEQYF,TGCAGCGTTGGGACAGGGGTCCGAGTCGAGCAGTACTTC
many,TRBV27,TRBJ2-7,NA,CASSLRARFYEQYF,TGTGCCAGCAGTTTACGGGCTAGGTTCTACGAGCAGTACTTC
NA,TRBV20-1,TRBJ2-4,NA,CSAHSPGEDIQYF,TGCAGTGCCCACAGCCCGGGGGAGGACATTCAGTACTTC
NA,TRBV7-9,TRBJ1-4,NA,CASSLSLRNEKLFF,TGTGCCAGCAGCCTGTCTTTGCGAAATGAAAAACTGTTTTTT
NA,TRBV11-2,TRBJ2-7,NA,CASSPAQLTFEQYF,TGTGCCAGCAGCCCCGCCCAGTTGACATTTGAGCAGTACTTC
few,TRBV7-2,TRBJ2-7,TRBD2,CASSLVRGSGSSYEQYF,TGTGCCAGCAGCTTAGTGAGGGGTAGCGGGAGCTCCTACGAGCAGTACTTC
NA,TRBV2,TRBJ2-1,TRBD2,CASKAGGSGEQFF,TGTGCCAGCAAGGCGGGAGGGTCGGGTGAGCAGTTCTTC
NA,TRBV7-9,TRBJ2-4,NA,CASSLPVGSGAKNIQYF,TGTGCCAGCAGCCTACCAGTTGGGTCGGGCGCCAAAAACATTCAGTACTTC
few,TRBV7-6,TRBJ2-7,NA,CASSPRPTPAGYEQYF,TGTGCCAGCAGCCCAAGGCCGACCCCGGCTGGCTACGAGCAGTACTTC
once,TRBV7-6,TRBJ2-7,TRBD1,CASSLWWDRGLFYF,TGTGCCAGCAGCTTATGGTGGGACAGGGGGTTGTTCTACTTC
NA,TRBV20-1,TRBJ2-7,TRBD2,CSASSAGGSYEQYF,TGCAGTGCTAGTTCGGCGGGAGGTTCCTACGAGCAGTACTTC
many,TRBV6-1,TRBJ1-5,NA,CASRGTERGSNQPQHF,TGTGCCAGCAGAGGGACGGAAAGGGGTAGCAATCAGCCCCAGCATTTT
NA,TRBV25-1,TRBJ2-7,NA,CASTRGVEQYF,TGTGCCAGCACTCGGGGTGTCGAGCAGTACTTC
few,TRBV4-3,TRBJ2-7,NA,CASSQDLPGTEQYF,TGCGCCAGCAGCCAAGATCTTCCCGGGACCGAGCAGTACTTC
NA,TRBV3-1,TRBJ2-4,NA,CASSRGRGPMAKNIQYF,TGTGCCAGCAGCCGGGGGAGGGGGCCTATGGCCAAAAACATTCAGTACTTC
many,TRBV5-5,TRBJ1-1,NA,CASSLWVEAFF,TGTGCCAGCAGCTTGTGGGTTGAAGCTTTCTTT
few,TRBV4-1,TRBJ1-2,TRBD1,CASSQGQGADYGYTF,TGCGCCAGCAGCCAGGGACAGGGGGCGGACTATGGCTACACCTTC
NA,TRBV4-2,TRBJ2-3,TRBD2,CASSLPGPGTSGRPDTQYF,TGTGCCAGCAGCCTCCCCGGGCCAGGTACTAGCGGGAGGCCAGATACGCAGTATTTT
many,TRBV6-5,TRBJ2-2,NA,CASSYPSGANTGELFF,TGTGCCAGCAGTTACCCCTCGGGGGCGAACACCGGGGAGCTGTTTTTT
NA,TRBV7-9,TRBJ2-4,NA,CASSLAPEALGKNIQYF,TGTGCCAGCAGCTTAGCTCCAGAAGCTTTGGGGAAAAACATTCAGTACTTC
NA,TRBV7-9,TRBJ2-1,TRBD1,CASSRQGDINEQFF,TGTGCCAGCAGCCGCCAGGGGGATATCAATGAGCAGTTCTTC
many,TRBV5-1,TRBJ2-3,TRBD1,CASSYQTGGEDTQYF,TGCGCCAGCAGTTACCAGACAGGGGGTGAAGATACGCAGTATTTT
few,TRBV6-5,TRBJ2-6,TRBD1,CASSYSSGQGAGANVLTF,TGTGCCAGCAGTTACTCCTCTGGACAGGGGGCCGGGGCCAACGTCCTGACTTTC
few,TRBV2,TRBJ2-5,NA,CASSAGRSTGTQYF,TGTGCCAGCAGTGCGGGCAGGAGTACGGGGACCCAGTACTTC
NA,TRBV29-1,TRBJ2-7,NA,CSVEGRGEREQYF,TGCAGCGTTGAAGGGAGGGGGGAAAGGGAGCAGTACTTC
many,TRBV18,TRBJ2-7,NA,CASSPNRQAYEQYF,TGTGCCAGCTCACCGAACCGACAGGCCTACGAGCAGTACTTC
many,TRBV7-8,TRBJ2-1,NA,CASSLGLVGEYNEQFF,TGTGCCAGCAGCTTAGGGCTCGTGGGGGAATACAATGAGCAGTTCTTC
many,TRBV7-3,TRBJ1-6,NA,CASSFGGFNSPLHF,TGTGCCAGCAGCTTCGGAGGGTTTAATTCACCCCTCCACTTT
many,TRBV11-3,TRBJ2-1,TRBD1,CASSSPGQGNNEQFF,TGTGCCAGCAGCTCACCGGGACAGGGGAACAATGAGCAGTTCTTC
NA,TRBV9,TRBJ1-4,NA,CASSHRRDTNEKLFF,TGTGCCAGCAGCCACCGCAGGGATACTAATGAAAAACTGTTTTTT
few,TRBV12-3/TRBV12-4,TRBJ2-3,NA,CASTLFRGGATDTQYF,TGTGCCAGCACTCTCTTCAGGGGGGGAGCGACAGATACGCAGTATTTT
few,TRBV20-1,TRBJ2-3,NA,CSVSGSTSTDTQYF,TGCAGTGTGTCGGGGTCCACTAGCACAGATACGCAGTATTTT
few,TRBV20-1,TRBJ2-1,TRBD1,CSARDPTRTGYNEQFF,TGCAGTGCTAGAGATCCCACGAGGACAGGCTACAATGAGCAGTTCTTC
many,TRBV5-1,TRBJ1-1,TRBD1,CASTPDGTGYTEAFF,TGCGCCAGCACCCCAGATGGGACAGGGTACACTGAAGCTTTCTTT
few,TRBV12-3/TRBV12-4,TRBJ2-7,NA,CASSTSSRLPENYEQYF,TGTGCCAGCAGCACCTCCTCAAGACTACCAGAGAACTACGAGCAGTACTTC
few,TRBV29-1,TRBJ2-1,NA,CSVVAGRGEQFF,TGCAGCGTCGTGGCCGGGCGTGGGGAGCAGTTCTTC
NA,TRBV6-1,TRBJ2-1,TRBD2,CASTFGTSGTYNEQFF,TGTGCCAGCACCTTTGGGACTAGCGGAACCTACAATGAGCAGTTCTTC
few,TRBV9,TRBJ2-5,NA,CASSVAAAQGTQYF,TGTGCCAGCAGCGTAGCTGCCGCACAGGGGACCCAGTACTTC
NA,TRBV27,TRBJ2-2,NA,CATGKRGSGELFF,TGTGCCACCGGCAAGAGGGGTTCCGGGGAGCTGTTTTTT
NA,TRBV7-2,TRBJ2-5,TRBD2,CASSLAGGVETQYF,TGTGCCAGCAGCTTAGCGGGAGGGGTGGAGACCCAGTACTTC
many,TRBV5-1,TRBJ2-3,TRBD2,CASSPSGSWTDTQYF,TGCGCCAGCAGTCCTAGCGGGAGTTGGACAGATACGCAGTATTTT
many,TRBV29-1,TRBJ2-7,NA,CSAVTSYEQYF,TGCAGCGCCGTTACTAGCTACGAGCAGTACTTC
few,TRBV20-1,TRBJ2-5,TRBD2,CSARPAGVQETQYF,TGCAGTGCTAGGCCAGCGGGAGTCCAAGAGACCCAGTACTTC
many,TRBV12-3/TRBV12-4,TRBJ1-5,TRBD1,CASQDRGSQPQHF,TGTGCCAGCCAGGACAGGGGATCTCAGCCCCAGCATTTT
NA,TRBV29-1,TRBJ2-1,TRBD2,CSGHRGGVANEQFF,TGCAGCGGCCATCGGGGGGGGGTGGCCAATGAGCAGTTCTTC
NA,TRBV19,TRBJ1-1,NA,CASSRKLGTGEAFF,TGTGCCAGTAGTAGGAAACTAGGAACAGGTGAAGCTTTCTTT
many,TRBV4-1,TRBJ2-1,NA,CASSPPPSNEQFF,TGCGCCAGCAGCCCACCACCGTCCAATGAGCAGTTCTTC
many,TRBV24-1,TRBJ2-3,NA,CATREAGQADTQYF,TGTGCCACGCGAGAGGCAGGGCAGGCAGATACGCAGTATTTT
many,TRBV20-1,TRBJ2-1,NA,CSARDLQYSYNEQFF,TGCAGTGCTAGAGATTTACAGTACTCCTACAATGAGCAGTTCTTC